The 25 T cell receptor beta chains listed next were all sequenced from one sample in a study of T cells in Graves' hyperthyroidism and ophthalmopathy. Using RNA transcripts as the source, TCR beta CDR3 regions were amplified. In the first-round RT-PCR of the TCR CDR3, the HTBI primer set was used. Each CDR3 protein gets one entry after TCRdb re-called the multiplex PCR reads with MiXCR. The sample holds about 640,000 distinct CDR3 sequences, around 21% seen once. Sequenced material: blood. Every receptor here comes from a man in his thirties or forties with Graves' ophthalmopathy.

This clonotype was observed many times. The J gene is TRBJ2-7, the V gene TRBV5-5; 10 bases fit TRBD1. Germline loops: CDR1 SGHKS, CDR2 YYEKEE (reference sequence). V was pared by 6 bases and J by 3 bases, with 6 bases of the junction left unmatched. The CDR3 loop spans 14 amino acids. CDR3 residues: CASTSTGGHYEQYF. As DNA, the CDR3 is TGTGCCAGCACCTCGACAGGGGGCCACTACGAGCAGTACTTC.

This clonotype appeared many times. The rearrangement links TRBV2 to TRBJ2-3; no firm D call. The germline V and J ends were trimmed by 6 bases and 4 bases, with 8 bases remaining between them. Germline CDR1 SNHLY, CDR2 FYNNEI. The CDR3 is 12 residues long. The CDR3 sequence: CASSVGADTQYF. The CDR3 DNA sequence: TGTGCCAGCAGCGTGGGCGCAGATACGCAGTATTTT.

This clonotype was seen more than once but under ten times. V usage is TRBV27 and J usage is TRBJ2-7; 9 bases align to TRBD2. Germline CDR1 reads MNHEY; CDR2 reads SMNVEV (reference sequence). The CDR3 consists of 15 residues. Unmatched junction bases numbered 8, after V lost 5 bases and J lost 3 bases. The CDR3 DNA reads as TGTGCCAGCAGTGGGTCCGGGACTAGCCTCTACGAGCAGTACTTC. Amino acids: CASSGSGTSLYEQYF.

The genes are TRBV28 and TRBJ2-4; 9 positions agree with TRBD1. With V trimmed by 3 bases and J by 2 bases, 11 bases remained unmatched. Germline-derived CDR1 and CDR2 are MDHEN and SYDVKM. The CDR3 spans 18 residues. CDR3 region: CASSLVNRGLITKNIQYF. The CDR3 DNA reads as TGTGCCAGCAGTTTGGTAAACAGGGGGCTAATAACCAAAAACATTCAGTACTTC.

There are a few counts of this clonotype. The DNA of the CDR3 is TGCAGTGCTAGAGTAGGGGTGGGGGCGGCCAAAAACATTCAGTACTTC. This translates into CSARVGVGAAKNIQYF. V usage is TRBV20-1 and J usage is TRBJ2-4, with D perhaps TRBD1 (6 bases). The CDR3 is 16 residues long. V was shortened by 1 base and J by 1 base, with 14 bases between the two germline ends. Germline-derived CDR1 and CDR2 are DFQATT and SNEGSKA (reference sequence).

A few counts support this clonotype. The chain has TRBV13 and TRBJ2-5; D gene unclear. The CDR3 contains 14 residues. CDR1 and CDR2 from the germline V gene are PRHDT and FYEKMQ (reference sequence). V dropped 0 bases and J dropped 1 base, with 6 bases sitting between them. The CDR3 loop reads CASSLGPPQETQYF. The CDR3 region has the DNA TGTGCCAGCAGCTTAGGTCCCCCCCAAGAGACCCAGTACTTC.

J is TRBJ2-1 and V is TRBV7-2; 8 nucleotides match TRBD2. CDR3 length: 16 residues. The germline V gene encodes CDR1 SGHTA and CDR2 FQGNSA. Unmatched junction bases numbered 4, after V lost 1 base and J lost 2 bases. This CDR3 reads CASSLVAGRTYNEQFF. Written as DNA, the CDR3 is TGTGCCAGCAGCTTAGTAGCGGGACGGACCTACAATGAGCAGTTCTTC.

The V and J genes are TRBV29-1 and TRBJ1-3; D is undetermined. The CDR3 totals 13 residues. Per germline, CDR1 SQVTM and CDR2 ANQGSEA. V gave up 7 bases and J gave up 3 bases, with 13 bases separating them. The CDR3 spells CSADMGGGNTIYF. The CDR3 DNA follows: TGCAGCGCAGATATGGGAGGTGGAAACACCATATATTTT. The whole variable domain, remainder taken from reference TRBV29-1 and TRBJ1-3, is SAVISQKPSRDICQRGTSLTIQCQVDSQVTMMFWYRQQPGQSLTLIATANQGSEATYESGFVIDKFPISRPNLTFSTLTVSNMSPEDSSIYLCSADMGGGNTIYFGEGSWLTVV.

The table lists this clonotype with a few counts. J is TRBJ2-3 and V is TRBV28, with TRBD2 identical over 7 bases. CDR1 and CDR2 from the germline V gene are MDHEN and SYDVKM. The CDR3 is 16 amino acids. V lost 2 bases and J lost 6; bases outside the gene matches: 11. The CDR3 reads CASSLTGEGVDDTQYF. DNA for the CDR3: TGTGCCAGCAGTTTAACGGGGGAGGGCGTCGATGATACGCAGTATTTT.

The CDR3 nucleotides read TGTGCCAGCAGTCCCCTGACAGGGACTAGCACAGATACGCAGTATTTT. This translates into CASSPLTGTSTDTQYF. The chain joins TRBV28 to TRBJ2-3; TRBD1 might be the D (7 bases). In germline, CDR1 is MDHEN, CDR2 SYDVKM. V lost 5 bases and J lost 0, with 15 bases in between. This CDR3 region has 16 residues.

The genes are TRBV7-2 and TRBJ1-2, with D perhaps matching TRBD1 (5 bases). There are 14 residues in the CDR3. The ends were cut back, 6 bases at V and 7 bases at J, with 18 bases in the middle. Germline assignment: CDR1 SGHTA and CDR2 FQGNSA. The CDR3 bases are TGTGCCAGCAGTGGCGCCTATGGGGGGGGTGGCTACACCTTC. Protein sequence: CASSGAYGGGGYTF.

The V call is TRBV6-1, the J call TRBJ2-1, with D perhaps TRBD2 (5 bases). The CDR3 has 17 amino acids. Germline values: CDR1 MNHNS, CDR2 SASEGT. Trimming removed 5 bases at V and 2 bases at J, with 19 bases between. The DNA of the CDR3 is TGTGCCAGCAGTACGGGGAAGGGTAGTCGCCCCTACAATGAGCAGTTCTTC. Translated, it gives CASSTGKGSRPYNEQFF.

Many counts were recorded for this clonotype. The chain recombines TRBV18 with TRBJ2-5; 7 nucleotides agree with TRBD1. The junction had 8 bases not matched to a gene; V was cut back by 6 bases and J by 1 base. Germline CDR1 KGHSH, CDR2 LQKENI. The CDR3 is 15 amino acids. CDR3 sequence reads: CASSPRGLVQETQYF. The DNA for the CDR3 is TGTGCCAGCTCGCCAAGGGGGCTGGTCCAAGAGACCCAGTACTTC.

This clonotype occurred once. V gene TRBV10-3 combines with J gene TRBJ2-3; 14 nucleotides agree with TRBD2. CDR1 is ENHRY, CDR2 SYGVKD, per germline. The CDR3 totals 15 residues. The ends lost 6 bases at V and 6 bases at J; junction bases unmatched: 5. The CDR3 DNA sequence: TGTGCCATCAGCGAAAGGACTAGCGGGGGGGATACGCAGTATTTT. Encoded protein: CAISERTSGGDTQYF.

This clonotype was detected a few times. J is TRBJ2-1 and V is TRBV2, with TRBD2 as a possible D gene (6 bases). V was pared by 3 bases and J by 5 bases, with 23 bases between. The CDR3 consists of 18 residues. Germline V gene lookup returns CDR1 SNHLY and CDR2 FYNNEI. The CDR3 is CASSEQVEGSSYNNEQFF. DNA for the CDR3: TGTGCCAGCAGTGAGCAGGTGGAGGGATCGAGCTACAACAATGAGCAGTTCTTC.

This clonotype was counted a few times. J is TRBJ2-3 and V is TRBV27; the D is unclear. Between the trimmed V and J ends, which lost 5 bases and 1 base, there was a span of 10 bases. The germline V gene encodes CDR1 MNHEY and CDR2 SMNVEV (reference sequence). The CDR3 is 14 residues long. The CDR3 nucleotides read TGTGCCAGCAGTATACACCAGGGCACAGATACGCAGTATTTT. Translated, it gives CASSIHQGTDTQYF.

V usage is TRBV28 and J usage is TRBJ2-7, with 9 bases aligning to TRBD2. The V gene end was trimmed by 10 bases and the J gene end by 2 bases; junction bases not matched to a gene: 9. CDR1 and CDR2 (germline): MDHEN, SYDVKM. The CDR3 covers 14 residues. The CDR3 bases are TGTGCCACACGTAGCGGGAGAGGTCCCTACGAGCAGTACTTC. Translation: CATRSGRGPYEQYF.

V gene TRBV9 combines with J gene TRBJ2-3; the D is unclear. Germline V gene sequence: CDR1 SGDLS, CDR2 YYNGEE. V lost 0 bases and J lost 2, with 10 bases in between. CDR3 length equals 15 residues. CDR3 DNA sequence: TGTGCCAGCAGCGTAGGCGGAATCGACACAGATACGCAGTATTTT. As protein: CASSVGGIDTDTQYF.

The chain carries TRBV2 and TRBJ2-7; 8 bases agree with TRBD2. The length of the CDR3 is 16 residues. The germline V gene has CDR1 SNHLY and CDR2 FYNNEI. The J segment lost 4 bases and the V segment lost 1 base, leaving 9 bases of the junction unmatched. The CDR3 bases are TGTGCCAGCAGTGAAGTTCCCCCGGGACTAGGTTACGAGCAGTACTTC. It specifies CASSEVPPGLGYEQYF.

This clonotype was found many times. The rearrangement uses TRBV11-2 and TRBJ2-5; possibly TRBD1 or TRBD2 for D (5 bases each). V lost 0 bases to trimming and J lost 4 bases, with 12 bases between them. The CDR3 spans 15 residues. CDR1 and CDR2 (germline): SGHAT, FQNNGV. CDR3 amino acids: CASSLDAWGRETQYF. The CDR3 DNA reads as TGTGCCAGCAGCTTAGATGCCTGGGGGAGAGAGACCCAGTACTTC.

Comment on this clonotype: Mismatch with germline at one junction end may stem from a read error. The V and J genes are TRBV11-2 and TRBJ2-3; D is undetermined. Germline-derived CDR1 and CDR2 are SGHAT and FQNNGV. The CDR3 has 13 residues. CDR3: CASSQDHPNTQYF. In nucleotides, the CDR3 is TGCGCCAGCAGCCAAGACCATCCGAATACGCAGTATTTT.

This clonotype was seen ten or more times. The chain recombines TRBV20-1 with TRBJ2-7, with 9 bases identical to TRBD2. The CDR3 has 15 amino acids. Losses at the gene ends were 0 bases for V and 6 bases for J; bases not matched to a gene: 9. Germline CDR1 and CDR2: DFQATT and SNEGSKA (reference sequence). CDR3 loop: CSARDSGTSTGEQYF. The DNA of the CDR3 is TGCAGTGCTAGAGATTCAGGGACTAGCACTGGCGAGCAGTACTTC.

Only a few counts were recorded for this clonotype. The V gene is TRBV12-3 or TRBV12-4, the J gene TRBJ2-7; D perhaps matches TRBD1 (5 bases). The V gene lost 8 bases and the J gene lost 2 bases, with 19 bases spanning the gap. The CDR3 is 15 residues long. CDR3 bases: TGTGCCAGCGGCTTTAGTGGGGCGAACACCTACGAGCAGTACTTC. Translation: CASGFSGANTYEQYF.

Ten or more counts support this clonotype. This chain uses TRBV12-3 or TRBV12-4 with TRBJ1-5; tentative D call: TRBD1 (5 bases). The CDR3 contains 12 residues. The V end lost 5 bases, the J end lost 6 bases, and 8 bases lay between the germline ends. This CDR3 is CASSVRGQPQHF. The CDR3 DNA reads TGTGCCAGCAGTGTAAGGGGTCAGCCCCAGCATTTT.

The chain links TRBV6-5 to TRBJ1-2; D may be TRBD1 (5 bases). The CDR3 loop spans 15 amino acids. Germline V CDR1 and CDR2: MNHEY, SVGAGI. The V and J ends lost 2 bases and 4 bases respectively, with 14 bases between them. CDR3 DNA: TGTGCCAGCAGTTACCAGCGGGGCGGCGGCTATGGCTACACCTTC. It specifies CASSYQRGGGYGYTF.